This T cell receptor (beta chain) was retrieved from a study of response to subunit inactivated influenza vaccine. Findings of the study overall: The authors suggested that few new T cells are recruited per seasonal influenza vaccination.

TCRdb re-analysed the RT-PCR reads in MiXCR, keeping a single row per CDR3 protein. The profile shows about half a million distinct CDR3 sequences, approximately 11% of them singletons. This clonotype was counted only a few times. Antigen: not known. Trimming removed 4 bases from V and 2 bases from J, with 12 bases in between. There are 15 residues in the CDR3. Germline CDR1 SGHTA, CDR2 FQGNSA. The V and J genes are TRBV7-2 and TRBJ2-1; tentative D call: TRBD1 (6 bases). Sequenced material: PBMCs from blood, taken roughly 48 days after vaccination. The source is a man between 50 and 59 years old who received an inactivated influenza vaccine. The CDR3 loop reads CASSSPRTAYNEQFF. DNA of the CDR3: TGTGCCAGCAGCTCGCCAAGGACAGCCTACAATGAGCAGTTCTTC.